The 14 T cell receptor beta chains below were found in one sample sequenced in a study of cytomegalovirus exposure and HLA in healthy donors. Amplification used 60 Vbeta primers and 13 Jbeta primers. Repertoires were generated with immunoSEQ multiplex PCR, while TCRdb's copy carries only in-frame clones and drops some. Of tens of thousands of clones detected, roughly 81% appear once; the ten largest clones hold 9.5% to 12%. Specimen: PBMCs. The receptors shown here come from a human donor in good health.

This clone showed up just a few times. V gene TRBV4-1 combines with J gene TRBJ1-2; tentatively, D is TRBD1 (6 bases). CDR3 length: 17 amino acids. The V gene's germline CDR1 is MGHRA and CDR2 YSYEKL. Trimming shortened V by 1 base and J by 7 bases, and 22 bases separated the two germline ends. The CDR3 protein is CASSQVAGAPRTSGYTF. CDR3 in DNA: TGCGCCAGCAGCCAAGTAGCAGGGGCCCCGCGGACGAGTGGCTACACCTTC.

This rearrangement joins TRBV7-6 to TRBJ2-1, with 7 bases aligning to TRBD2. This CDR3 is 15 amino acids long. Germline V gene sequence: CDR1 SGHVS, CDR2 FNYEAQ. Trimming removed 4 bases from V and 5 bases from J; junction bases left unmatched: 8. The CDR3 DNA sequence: TGTGCCAGCAGCTCTGGACTAGGGGCTCACAATGAGCAGTTCTTC. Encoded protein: CASSSGLGAHNEQFF.

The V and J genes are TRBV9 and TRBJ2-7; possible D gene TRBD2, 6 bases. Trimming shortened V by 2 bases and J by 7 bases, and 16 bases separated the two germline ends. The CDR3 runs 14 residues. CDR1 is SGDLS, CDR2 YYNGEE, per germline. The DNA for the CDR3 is TGTGCCAGCAGCGTCCGGGACTCTGGGCCAGAGCAGTACTTC. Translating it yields CASSVRDSGPEQYF.

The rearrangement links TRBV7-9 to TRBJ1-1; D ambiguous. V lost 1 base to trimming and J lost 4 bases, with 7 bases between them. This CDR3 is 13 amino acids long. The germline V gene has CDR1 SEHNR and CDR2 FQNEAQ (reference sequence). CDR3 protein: CASSLGTSTEAFF. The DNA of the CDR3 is TGTGCCAGCAGCTTAGGCACGAGCACTGAAGCTTTCTTT.

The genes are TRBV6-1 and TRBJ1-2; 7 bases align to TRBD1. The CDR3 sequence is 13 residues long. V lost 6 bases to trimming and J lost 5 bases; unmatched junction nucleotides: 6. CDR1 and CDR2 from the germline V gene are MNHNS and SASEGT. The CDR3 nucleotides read TGTGCCAGCAGGCTCGGGACAGATTATGGCTACACCTTC. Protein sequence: CASRLGTDYGYTF.

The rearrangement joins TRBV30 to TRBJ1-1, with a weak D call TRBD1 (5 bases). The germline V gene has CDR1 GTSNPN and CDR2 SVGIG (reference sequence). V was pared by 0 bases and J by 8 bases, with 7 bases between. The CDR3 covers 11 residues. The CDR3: CAWSVGGEAFF. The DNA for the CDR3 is TGTGCCTGGAGTGTGGGGGGGGAAGCTTTCTTT.

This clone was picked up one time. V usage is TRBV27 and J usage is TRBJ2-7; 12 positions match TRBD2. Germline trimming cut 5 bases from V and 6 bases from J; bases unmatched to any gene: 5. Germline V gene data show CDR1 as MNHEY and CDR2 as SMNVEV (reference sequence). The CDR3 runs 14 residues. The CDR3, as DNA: TGTGCCAGCAGTCCTAGCGGGAGGGCCATCGAGCAGTACTTC. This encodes CASSPSGRAIEQYF.

The CDR3 here is CASSFKGQGRPQHF. CDR3 nucleotide sequence: TGTGCCAGCAGTTTTAAAGGACAGGGTCGGCCCCAGCATTTT. This chain joins TRBV28 and TRBJ1-5, with 8 positions matching TRBD1. The ends lost 3 bases at V and 9 bases at J; junction bases unmatched: 7. This CDR3 contains 14 residues. The germline V gene has CDR1 MDHEN and CDR2 SYDVKM.

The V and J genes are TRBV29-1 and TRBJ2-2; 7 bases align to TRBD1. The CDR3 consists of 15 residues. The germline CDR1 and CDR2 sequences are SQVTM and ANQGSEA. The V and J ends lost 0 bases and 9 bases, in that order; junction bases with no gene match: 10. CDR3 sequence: CSVEDSAGGFRELFF. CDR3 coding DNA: TGCAGCGTTGAAGATTCCGCAGGGGGATTTCGGGAGCTGTTTTTT.

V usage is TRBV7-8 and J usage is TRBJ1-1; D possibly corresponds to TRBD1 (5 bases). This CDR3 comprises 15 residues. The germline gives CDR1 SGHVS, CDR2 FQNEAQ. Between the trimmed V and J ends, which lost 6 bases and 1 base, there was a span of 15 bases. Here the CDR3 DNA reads TGTGCCAGCAGTTCGGACACCGGTGGGAACACTGAAGCTTTCTTT. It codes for CASSSDTGGNTEAFF.

Written as DNA, the CDR3 is TGCGCCAGCAGACTCCCAGGGGAAAGGTCCTACGAGCAGTACTTC. This encodes CASRLPGERSYEQYF. This chain joins TRBV10-2 and TRBJ2-7, with D perhaps matching TRBD1 (6 bases). The CDR3 has 15 residues. The V end lost 6 bases, the J end lost 1 base, and 16 bases lay between the germline ends. The V gene's germline CDR1 is WSHSY and CDR2 SAAADI.

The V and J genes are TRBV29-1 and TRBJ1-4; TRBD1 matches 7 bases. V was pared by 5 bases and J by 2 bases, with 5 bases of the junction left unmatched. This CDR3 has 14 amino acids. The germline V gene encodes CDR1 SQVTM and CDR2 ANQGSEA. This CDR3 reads CSVWATGTNEKLFF. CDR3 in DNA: TGCAGCGTTTGGGCGACAGGGACTAATGAAAAACTGTTTTTT.

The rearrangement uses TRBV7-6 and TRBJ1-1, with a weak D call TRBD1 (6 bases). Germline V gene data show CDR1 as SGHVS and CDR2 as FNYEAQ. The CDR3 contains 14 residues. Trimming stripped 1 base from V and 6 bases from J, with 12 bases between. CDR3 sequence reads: CASSLGAGVAEAFF. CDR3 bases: TGTGCCAGCAGCTTAGGTGCAGGGGTCGCTGAAGCTTTCTTT.

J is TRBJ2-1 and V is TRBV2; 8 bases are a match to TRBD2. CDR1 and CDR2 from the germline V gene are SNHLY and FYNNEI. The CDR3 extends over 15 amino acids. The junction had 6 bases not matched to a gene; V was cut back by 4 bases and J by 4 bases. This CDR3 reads CASSGNSGRYNEQFF. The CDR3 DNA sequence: TGTGCCAGCAGTGGTAACAGCGGGAGATACAATGAGCAGTTCTTC.